The 24 T cell receptor beta chains given below trace back to one sample, sequenced in a study of Graves' ophthalmopathy and Graves' hyperthyroidism. RNA transcripts were the source from which TCR beta CDR3 regions were amplified. After a first-round RT-PCR with HTBI primers, a second-round multiplex PCR was run. TCRdb used MiXCR to reprocess the multiplex PCR reads, holding one entry per CDR3 protein. The table records 200,000 to 300,000 distinct CDR3 sequences, about 46% of them present only once. The sequenced material came from peripheral blood. These receptors were taken from an adult man with Graves' ophthalmopathy.

This clonotype was found once. The chain employs TRBV12-3 or TRBV12-4 and TRBJ1-4; D call uncertain. Trimming left V 6 bases short and J 8 bases short, with 13 bases between. This CDR3 has 13 amino acids. The CDR3: CASSQTRLEKLFF. CDR3 DNA sequence: TGTGCCAGCAGCCAAACCCGACTAGAAAAACTGTTTTTT.

This clonotype showed up many times. The chain uses TRBV5-8 and TRBJ2-7, with TRBD1 identical over 9 bases. V dropped 2 bases and J dropped 2; count of bases not matched to a gene: 2. The V gene's germline CDR1 is SGHTS and CDR2 YDEGEE. The CDR3 covers 14 residues. The CDR3 loop reads CASSLGTGTYEQYF. CDR3 DNA sequence: TGTGCCAGCAGCTTAGGGACAGGGACCTACGAGCAGTACTTC.

The J gene is TRBJ2-5, the V gene TRBV24-1, with a tentative D call TRBD2 (6 bases). Trimming pared 4 bases from V and 9 bases from J, leaving 23 bases between. CDR1 is KGHDR, CDR2 SFDVKD, per germline. There are 16 residues in the CDR3. In DNA form, the CDR3 reads TGTGCCACCAGTGAACCGGGTCTTCAAGCGGGTGAGGCCCAGTACTTC. Protein sequence: CATSEPGLQAGEAQYF.

This rearrangement joins TRBV7-9 to TRBJ1-5; 12 positions agree with TRBD1. Germline V gene lookup returns CDR1 SEHNR and CDR2 FQNEAQ (reference sequence). This CDR3 has 15 residues. V lost 3 bases and J lost 11; bases outside the gene matches: 8. CDR3 bases: TGTGCCAGCAGCTTCCGGGACAGGGGGCCTCGTGCCCAGCATTTT. This encodes CASSFRDRGPRAQHF. The whole variable domain, filled in from reference TRBV7-9 and TRBJ1-5, reads DTGVSQNPRHKITKRGQNVTFRCDPISEHNRLYWYRQTLGQGPEFLTYFQNEAQLEKSRLLSDRFSAERPKGSFSTLEIQRTEQGDSAMYLCASSFRDRGPRAQHFGDGTRLSIL.

The chain joins TRBV20-1 to TRBJ1-5, with TRBD1 matching 7 bases. The V gene end was trimmed by 5 bases and the J gene end by 0 bases; junction bases not matched to a gene: 10. The CDR3 runs 16 residues. Germline CDR1 reads DFQATT; CDR2 reads SNEGSKA (reference sequence). CDR3 loop: CSAGLGGKYSNQPQHF. CDR3 sequence (DNA): TGCAGTGCTGGTCTAGGGGGCAAATATAGCAATCAGCCCCAGCATTTT.

V and J are TRBV5-1 and TRBJ1-1; D gene unclear. This CDR3 contains 14 residues. The germline V gene encodes CDR1 SGHRS and CDR2 YFSETQ. The ends were cut back, 3 bases at V and 2 bases at J, with 11 bases in the middle. For the CDR3, the DNA is TGCGCCAGCAGCTACCAGGCGGTTAACACTGAAGCTTTCTTT. This translates into CASSYQAVNTEAFF.

This sequence joins TRBV6-5 and TRBJ1-2; D might be TRBD1 (5 bases). The CDR3 has 13 residues. V was clipped by 2 bases and J by 6 bases, with 10 bases between them. CDR1 is MNHEY and CDR2 is SVGAGI in the germline V gene. CDR3 amino acids: CASSYQGLDGYTF. The CDR3 coding sequence is TGTGCCAGCAGTTACCAGGGCTTGGATGGCTACACCTTC.

Note on this clonotype: A read error may produce the germline difference seen at one junction end. The rearrangement links TRBV12-3 or TRBV12-4 to TRBJ2-7; perhaps TRBD1 as D (5 bases). There are 12 residues in the CDR3. For the CDR3, the DNA is TGTGCCAGCAGTCCTCTATTAGGGGTTCCCGTCTTC. This gives the protein CASSPLLGVPVF.

Regarding this clonotype: The limits of the CDR3 on the DNA are not certain, so only TCRdb's listed CDR3 is given. The J gene is TRBJ2-7, the V gene TRBV19; the table's D call, TRBD2, has no DNA check behind it. The CDR3 adds up to 15 amino acids, both ends counted. Per the germline V gene, CDR1 is LNHDA and CDR2 is SQIVND (reference sequence). CDR3 amino acids: CASIMWAGGSRIRIV.

The sample holds one count of this clonotype. The genes are TRBV25-1 and TRBJ1-2; 7 nucleotides match TRBD1. The J segment lost 13 bases and the V segment lost 5 bases, leaving 16 bases of the junction unmatched. CDR1 is MGHDK, CDR2 SYGVNS, per germline. The CDR3 runs 14 residues. CDR3 region: CASSSQGVLHLLTF. CDR3 nucleotide sequence: TGTGCCAGCAGTTCCCAGGGGGTCCTCCACCTCCTCACCTTC.

As concerns this clonotype: Possible read error: a much larger clone is one base away. This chain connects TRBV29-1 to TRBJ2-7, with 7 bases aligning to TRBD1. Losses at the gene ends were 7 bases for V and 6 bases for J; bases not matched to a gene: 12. Per the germline V gene, CDR1 is SQVTM and CDR2 is ANQGSEA. This CDR3 has 13 amino acids. CDR3 nucleotide sequence: TGCAGCGCCGGGAATACGACAGGGTCCGAGCAGTACTTC. It specifies CSAGNTTGSEQYF.

The chain recombines TRBV20-1 with TRBJ1-2; D perhaps matches TRBD1 (5 bases). Germline-derived CDR1 and CDR2 are DFQATT and SNEGSKA (reference sequence). The CDR3 totals 15 residues. Trimming stripped 6 bases from V and 2 bases from J, with 19 bases between. DNA of the CDR3: TGCAGTGCCGATCTTTACTTAGACAGCAACTATGGCTACACCTTC. Its translation is CSADLYLDSNYGYTF.

This chain links TRBV19 with TRBJ2-7, with 16 bases matching TRBD2. The CDR3 totals 17 residues. J was trimmed by 7 bases and V by 5 bases; bases with no gene match: 11. Germline CDR1 and CDR2: LNHDA and SQIVND (reference sequence). In DNA form, the CDR3 reads TGTGCCAGTAGTTTACCCGGGACTAGCGGGAGGGCCGGAGAGCAGTACTTC. The encoded protein is CASSLPGTSGRAGEQYF.

Turning to this clonotype: Since a much larger clone is just one base distant, this may be a read error. For the CDR3, the DNA is TGTGCCAGCAGCTTAGTTAATGTGGGGCAGCGTCGGTATGGCTACACCTTC. Its protein is CASSLVNVGQRRYGYTF. This rearrangement joins TRBV7-8 to TRBJ1-2, with D possibly being TRBD1 (5 bases). CDR1 is SGHVS and CDR2 is FQNEAQ in the germline V gene. The CDR3 contains 17 residues. With 1 base removed from V and 5 bases from J, the gap between germline ends came to 20 bases.

The V gene is TRBV7-2, the J gene TRBJ2-7, with TRBD1 matching over 8 bases. The ends lost 5 bases at V and 5 bases at J; junction bases unmatched: 14. CDR1 SGHTA and CDR2 FQGNSA come from the germline V gene. The CDR3 sequence is 16 residues long. The CDR3 DNA is TGTGCCAGCAGCCAGCGGCGGCCAGGGGGCATGAACGAGCAGTACTTC. It encodes CASSQRRPGGMNEQYF.

This clonotype came up a few times. J is TRBJ1-5 and V is TRBV5-1; perhaps TRBD1 as D (5 bases). With 5 bases removed from V and 5 bases from J, the gap between germline ends came to 11 bases. The CDR3 consists of 13 residues. The germline V gene has CDR1 SGHRS and CDR2 YFSETQ. The CDR3 bases are TGCGCCAGCAGAACAGGTCTAGATCAGCCCCAGCATTTT. Translation: CASRTGLDQPQHF.

This clonotype was observed a few times. The rearrangement links TRBV9 to TRBJ1-6; TRBD1 matches at 9 bases. Germline CDR1 is SGDLS and CDR2 is YYNGEE. V dropped 4 bases and J dropped 7; count of bases not matched to a gene: 12. The CDR3 length is 17 residues. The CDR3 loop is CASSSPPGTGLNSPLHF. The CDR3 DNA follows: TGTGCCAGCAGCTCACCACCCGGGACAGGGTTGAATTCACCCCTCCACTTT. Full variable domain (remainder filled in from reference TRBV9 and TRBJ1-6): DSGVTQTPKHLITATGQRVTLRCSPRSGDLSVYWYQQSLDQGLQFLIQYYNGEERAKGNILERFSAQQFPDLHSELNLSSLELGDSALYFCASSSPPGTGLNSPLHFGNGTRLTVT.

This clonotype came up a few times. The J gene is TRBJ1-1, the V gene TRBV5-1, with D maybe TRBD1 (6 bases). The CDR3 totals 14 residues. The V end lost 3 bases, the J end lost 1 base, and 10 bases lay between the germline ends. Germline lookup yields CDR1 SGHRS and CDR2 YFSETQ. The CDR3 DNA sequence: TGCGCCAGCAGCTCGCGGACAGCGAACACTGAAGCTTTCTTT. Its protein product is CASSSRTANTEAFF.

This chain joins TRBV11-2 and TRBJ2-5; D gene unclear. V lost 5 bases and J 0 bases, leaving 13 bases between the germline ends. The CDR3 is made up of 15 amino acids. CDR1 and CDR2 from the germline V gene are SGHAT and FQNNGV. The CDR3, as DNA: TGTGCCAGCAGCCCTGGGGTCAGAAACCAAGAGACCCAGTACTTC. The encoded protein is CASSPGVRNQETQYF.

Worth noting for this clonotype: Mismatch with germline at one junction end may stem from a read error. The chain combines TRBV5-6 with TRBJ1-1; possible D gene TRBD1, 5 bases. This CDR3 has 12 residues. Germline CDR1 SGHDT, CDR2 YYEEEE. CDR3 amino acids: CAGSLEGSEAFF. Here the CDR3 DNA reads TGTGCCGGCAGCCTGGAGGGGTCTGAAGCTTTCTTT.

The J gene is TRBJ1-6, the V gene TRBV10-2; D remains unclear. V was shortened by 6 bases and J by 3 bases, with 12 bases between the two germline ends. Per the germline V gene, CDR1 is WSHSY and CDR2 is SAAADI. CDR3 length equals 15 residues. The CDR3 sequence: CASSYGIRYNSPLHF. The CDR3 DNA sequence: TGCGCCAGCAGCTACGGGATTCGCTATAATTCACCCCTCCACTTT.

The chain has TRBV5-5 and TRBJ2-5, with D hard to call. CDR3 length: 16 amino acids. CDR1 SGHKS and CDR2 YYEKEE come from the germline V gene (reference sequence). With 0 bases removed from V and 4 bases from J, the gap between germline ends came to 16 bases. The CDR3 spells CASSLVGSRSGETQYF. The CDR3 DNA reads as TGTGCCAGCAGCTTGGTCGGCTCACGATCGGGAGAGACCCAGTACTTC.

Concerning this clonotype itself: The germline gene is not matched at one end of the junction; a read error may be the cause. The CDR3 here is CASSLGGLVSHEQYF. CDR3 nucleotides: TGCGCCAGCAGCTTGGGGGGACTAGTCTCCCACGAGCAGTACTTC. V and J are TRBV5-1 and TRBJ2-7; 8 nucleotides line up with TRBD2. The germline CDR1 and CDR2 sequences are SGHRS and YFSETQ. The CDR3 has 15 amino acids.

About this clonotype itself: A much larger clone lies a single base off, so this may be a read error. The chain carries TRBV7-9 and TRBJ2-6; 8 nucleotides align to TRBD2. This CDR3 has 15 residues. V dropped 11 bases and J dropped 1; count of bases not matched to a gene: 7. Germline V gene data show CDR1 as SEHNR and CDR2 as FQNEAQ (reference sequence). In nucleotides, the CDR3 is TGTGCCTGGATTTCGGGGGGGTCTGGGGCCAACGTCCTGACTTTC. As protein: CAWISGGSGANVLTF.